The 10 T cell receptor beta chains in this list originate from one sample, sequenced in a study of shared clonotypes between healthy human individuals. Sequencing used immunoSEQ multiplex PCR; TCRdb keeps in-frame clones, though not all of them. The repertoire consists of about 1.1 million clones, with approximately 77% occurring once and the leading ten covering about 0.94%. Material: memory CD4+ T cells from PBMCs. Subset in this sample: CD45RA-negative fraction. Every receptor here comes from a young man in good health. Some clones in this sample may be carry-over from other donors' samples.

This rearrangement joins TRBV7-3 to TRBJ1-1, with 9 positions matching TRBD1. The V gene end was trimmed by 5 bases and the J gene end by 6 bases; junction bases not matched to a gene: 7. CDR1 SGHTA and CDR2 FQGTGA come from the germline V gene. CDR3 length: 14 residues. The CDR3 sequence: CASSPGQGRPEAFF. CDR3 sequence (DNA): TGTGCCAGCAGCCCGGGACAGGGAAGGCCTGAAGCTTTCTTT.

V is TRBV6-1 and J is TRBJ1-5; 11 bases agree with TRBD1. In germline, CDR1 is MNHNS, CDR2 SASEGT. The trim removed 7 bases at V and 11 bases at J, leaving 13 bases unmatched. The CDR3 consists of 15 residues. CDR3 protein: CASNTGTGGTRAQHF. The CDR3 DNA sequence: TGTGCCAGCAATACCGGGACAGGGGGGACAAGAGCCCAGCATTTT.

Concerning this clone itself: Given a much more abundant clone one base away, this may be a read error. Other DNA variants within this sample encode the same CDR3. CDR3 sequence (DNA): TGTGCCAGCAGCTTGGAGGATGGTCTTGTCAATGAGCAGTTCTTC. Protein product: CASSLEDGLVNEQFF. The chain couples TRBV7-9 to TRBJ2-1; D possibly corresponds to TRBD2 (5 bases). Trimming stripped 3 bases from V and 6 bases from J, with 15 bases between. The CDR3 is made up of 15 amino acids. CDR1 SEHNR and CDR2 FQNEAQ come from the germline V gene (reference sequence).

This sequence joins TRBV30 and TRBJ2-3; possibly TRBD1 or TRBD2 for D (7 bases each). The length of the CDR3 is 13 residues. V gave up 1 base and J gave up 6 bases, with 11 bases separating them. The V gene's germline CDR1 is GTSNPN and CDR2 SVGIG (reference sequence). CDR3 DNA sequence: TGTGCCTGGAGTGGACAGGGAGGGGATACGCAGTATTTT. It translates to CAWSGQGGDTQYF.

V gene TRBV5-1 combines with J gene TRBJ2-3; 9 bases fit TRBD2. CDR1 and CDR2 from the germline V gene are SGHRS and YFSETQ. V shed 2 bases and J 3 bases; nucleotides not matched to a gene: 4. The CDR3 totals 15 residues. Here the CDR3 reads CASSLSGRLTDTQYF. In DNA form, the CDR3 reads TGCGCCAGCAGCTTAAGCGGGAGGTTGACAGATACGCAGTATTTT.

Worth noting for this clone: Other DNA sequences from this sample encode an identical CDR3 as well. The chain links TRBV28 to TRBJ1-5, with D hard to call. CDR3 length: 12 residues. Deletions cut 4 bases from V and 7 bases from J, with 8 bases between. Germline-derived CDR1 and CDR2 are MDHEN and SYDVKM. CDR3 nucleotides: TGTGCCAGCAGTTACGGTGGCCAGCCCCAGCATTTT. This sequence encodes CASSYGGQPQHF.

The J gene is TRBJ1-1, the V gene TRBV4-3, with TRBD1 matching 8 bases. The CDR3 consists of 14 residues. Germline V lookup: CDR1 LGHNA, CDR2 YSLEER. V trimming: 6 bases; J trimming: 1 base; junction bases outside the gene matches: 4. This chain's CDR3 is CASSPDRANTEAFF. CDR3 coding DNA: TGCGCCAGCAGTCCGGACAGGGCGAACACTGAAGCTTTCTTT.

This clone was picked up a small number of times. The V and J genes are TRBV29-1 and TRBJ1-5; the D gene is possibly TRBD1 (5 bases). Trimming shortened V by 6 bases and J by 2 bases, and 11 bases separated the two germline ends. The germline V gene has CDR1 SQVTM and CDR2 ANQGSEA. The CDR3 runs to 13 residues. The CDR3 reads CSVQVGGNQPQHF. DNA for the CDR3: TGCAGCGTCCAGGTGGGGGGCAATCAGCCCCAGCATTTT.

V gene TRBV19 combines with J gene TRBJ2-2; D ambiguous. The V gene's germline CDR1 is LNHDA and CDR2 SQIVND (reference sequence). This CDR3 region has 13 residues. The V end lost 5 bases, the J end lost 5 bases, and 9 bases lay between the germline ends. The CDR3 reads CASSWVRTGELFF. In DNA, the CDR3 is TGTGCCAGTAGTTGGGTCAGAACCGGGGAGCTGTTTTTT.

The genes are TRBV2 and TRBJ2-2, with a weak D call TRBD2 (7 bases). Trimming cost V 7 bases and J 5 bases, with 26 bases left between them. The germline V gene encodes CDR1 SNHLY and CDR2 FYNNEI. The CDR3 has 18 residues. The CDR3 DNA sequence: TGTGCCAGCACCCTTAGGGGGGGGCGGACGAAGGGTACCGGGGAGCTGTTTTTT. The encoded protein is CASTLRGGRTKGTGELFF.